The entry below gives a single T cell receptor (beta chain) sequence along with its context. The antigen is undetermined. Primers included in the PCR were 60 Vbeta and 13 Jbeta primers. The repertoire was sequenced with immunoSEQ multiplex PCR; TCRdb's copy has only in-frame clones and lacks some. The sample data list 55,000 to 70,000 clones. Germline V gene sequence: CDR1 SGHTA, CDR2 FQGTGA. V shed 3 bases and J 5 bases; nucleotides not matched to a gene: 9. The CDR3 is made up of 17 amino acids. This record comes from a study of cytomegalovirus exposure and HLA in healthy donors. Study-level results: Per published reports, the classifier diagnosed cytomegalovirus status with high specificity and sensitivity. Fewer N-insertions than the approximately 700-donor mean were reportedly shown by an Asian-associated ancestry cluster in a later analysis. Immune exposure data for these donors was limited to CMV serostatus. The listing of 150 to 200 TCR beta chains classed them as cytomegalovirus-associated.

This clonotype was sampled from a female donor in good health and CMV-seropositive. The sample taken for sequencing was PBMCs. The chain couples TRBV7-3 to TRBJ2-3; 12 bases are a match to TRBD1. The CDR3 loop reads CASSLGTGGSLVDTQYF. The CDR3 DNA follows: TGTGCCAGCAGCTTGGGGACAGGGGGCTCGCTAGTAGATACGCAGTATTTT.